These 9 T cell receptor beta chains originate from one sample sequenced in a study of radiation and T cells in renal cell carcinoma. The table came from immunoSEQ multiplex PCR; TCRdb's copy has only in-frame clones and leaves some out. The sample carries under 150,000 clones, approximately 78% recorded once. Time point defined: blood 2 weeks post-SBRT. The treatment denotes: 15 Gy SBRT to primary tumor, nephrectomy 4 weeks later. The input for sequencing was blood, taken from a patient whose treatment included radiotherapy and nephrectomy. The origin of the receptors is a woman aged 55-70 years with renal cell carcinoma.

Only one count was recorded for this clone. The V gene is TRBV10-3, the J gene TRBJ2-3; the match to TRBD2 covers 14 bases. This CDR3 is built from 17 residues. Germline V gives CDR1 ENHRY, CDR2 SYGVKD. With V trimmed by 6 bases and J by 0 bases, 5 bases remained unmatched. CDR3 protein: CAISGLAGGPSTDTQYF. The CDR3 nucleotides are TGTGCCATCAGCGGACTAGCGGGGGGACCTAGCACAGATACGCAGTATTTT.

The chain uses TRBV19 and TRBJ1-4, with D possibly matching TRBD1 (6 bases). This CDR3 is 15 amino acids long. Germline assignment: CDR1 LNHDA and CDR2 SQIVND (reference sequence). The V end lost 5 bases, the J end lost 0 bases, and 10 bases lay between the germline ends. CDR3 loop: CASSVGQSTNEKLFF. CDR3 DNA sequence: TGTGCCAGTAGTGTAGGACAGTCAACTAATGAAAAACTGTTTTTT.

V is TRBV6-5 and J is TRBJ2-5; 9 bases fit TRBD1. The last part of the DNA fits TRBJ2-7 better; the J call may be wrong. Germline lookup yields CDR1 MNHEY and CDR2 SVGAGI. The CDR3 is made up of 14 amino acids. The CDR3 sequence: CASSYSGQGYEQYF. DNA of the CDR3: TGTGCCAGCAGTTACTCGGGACAGGGCTACGAGCAGTACTTC.

This chain uses TRBV6-5 with TRBJ1-2, with D possibly TRBD1 on 6 matching bases. From germline, CDR1 is MNHEY and CDR2 SVGAGI. CDR3 length: 13 amino acids. With 8 bases removed from V and 8 bases from J, the gap between germline ends came to 18 bases. CDR3 sequence reads: CASVGGGAKGYTF. DNA for the CDR3: TGTGCCAGCGTGGGGGGGGGCGCGAAGGGCTACACCTTC.

This sequence joins TRBV28 and TRBJ2-7; the D gene is possibly TRBD1 (6 bases). V was pared by 3 bases and J by 4 bases, with 13 bases between. Germline values: CDR1 MDHEN, CDR2 SYDVKM. There are 14 residues in the CDR3. CDR3: CASSFRQVDYEQYF. For the CDR3, the DNA is TGTGCCAGCAGTTTCAGACAGGTAGATTACGAGCAGTACTTC.

In its sample, this clone was seen once. The chain employs TRBV18 and TRBJ1-1, with TRBD1 identical over 7 bases. Germline V CDR1 and CDR2: KGHSH, LQKENI. J was trimmed by 6 bases and V by 6 bases; bases with no gene match: 7. The CDR3 loop spans 13 amino acids. CDR3 coding DNA: TGTGCCAGCTCTGTCCCGGGACAGCCTGAAGCTTTCTTT. It is translated as CASSVPGQPEAFF.

The rearrangement uses TRBV11-2 and TRBJ1-1; TRBD1 might be the D (6 bases). The CDR3 runs 14 residues. Germline V gene lookup returns CDR1 SGHAT and CDR2 FQNNGV. The V end lost 3 bases, the J end lost 5 bases, and 13 bases lay between the germline ends. CDR3 DNA sequence: TGTGCCAGCAGCTTCCCAAGGACAGCGACTGAAGCTTTCTTT. Translated, it gives CASSFPRTATEAFF.

The V call is TRBV4-1, the J call TRBJ2-5; D not certain. The V gene lost 1 base and the J gene lost 5 bases, with 14 bases spanning the gap. Germline-derived CDR1 and CDR2 are MGHRA and YSYEKL. The CDR3 contains 15 residues. The CDR3 coding sequence is TGCGCCAGCAGCCAAGTCAGTGACCCGCGGGAGACCCAGTACTTC. Translated, it gives CASSQVSDPRETQYF.

The rearrangement joins TRBV9 to TRBJ2-3, with a weak D call TRBD1 (6 bases). The germline gives CDR1 SGDLS, CDR2 YYNGEE. The CDR3 is made up of 15 amino acids. V was clipped by 3 bases and J by 0 bases, with 11 bases between them. CDR3 in amino acids: CASSATGSSTDTQYF. The CDR3 DNA reads TGTGCCAGCAGCGCCACAGGGTCTAGCACAGATACGCAGTATTTT.